Listed below are T cell receptor beta chains from one sample, sequenced in a study of T cells in tuberculosis. Clones were sequenced by immunoSEQ multiplex PCR, and TCRdb holds only the in-frame ones, with some missing. The sample holds around 43,000 clones; about 95% are singletons and the top ten take around 3.3%. Sequenced sample: PBMCs. The receptors here all came from a donor aged 10-29 years with latent tuberculosis or without tuberculosis infection. Both conserved end residues are part of each CDR3. The D gene is left open where the match is weak. Clone size appears in some rows only: once, few, many, or a class for an expanded clone.

V	D	size	J	DNA	CDR3
TRBV27	TRBD2	.	TRBJ2-4	TGTGCCAGCAGTTCCCCGACTAGCGGGGGGGCCGGGGACATTCAGTACTTC	CASSSPTSGGAGDIQYF
TRBV18	TRBD1	once	TRBJ1-1	TGTGCCAGCTCACCGGGACAGGAGACGAACACTGAAGCTTTCTTT	CASSPGQETNTEAFF
TRBV29-1	TRBD1	.	TRBJ2-7	TGCAGCGTACGACAGGGCTCCTACGAGCAGTACTTC	CSVRQGSYEQYF
TRBV5-1	TRBD1	.	TRBJ2-7	TGCGCCAGCAGCTCGCCGGGACAGGGGCTCTGGAGCTACGAGCAGTACTTC	CASSSPGQGLWSYEQYF
TRBV6-4	.	.	TRBJ2-2	TGTGCCAGCAGGGGGGCGTCCACCGGGGAGCTGTTTTTT	CASRGASTGELFF
TRBV23-1	.	.	TRBJ2-2	TGCGCCAGCAGTTTCAGGGGATTCACCGGGGAGCTGTTTTTT	CASSFRGFTGELFF
TRBV4-1	TRBD1	.	TRBJ1-1	TGCGCCAGCAGCCAAGTCCCGGGACAGGGGATGAACACTGAAGCTTTCTTT	CASSQVPGQGMNTEAFF
TRBV15	TRBD1	.	TRBJ2-1	TGTGCCACCAGCAGCCCCGGGGGGACAGGGTTCAATGAGCAGTTCTTC	CATSSPGGTGFNEQFF
TRBV18	TRBD1	.	TRBJ1-1	TGTGCCAGCTCACCACAGGGGGCGGGAACTGAAGCTTTCTTT	CASSPQGAGTEAFF
TRBV5-1	TRBD1	.	TRBJ1-2	TGCGCCAGCAGCTTGGCCGTGACAGGGACTAACTATGGCTACACCTTC	CASSLAVTGTNYGYTF
TRBV25-1	TRBD1	.	TRBJ1-5	TGTGCCAGCAGTGACGCGGGACAGGGGGATTATCAGCCCCAGCATTTT	CASSDAGQGDYQPQHF
TRBV30	.	.	TRBJ2-7	TGTGCCTGCCGGGACAATCGGCTCGAGCAGTACTTC	CACRDNRLEQYF
TRBV5-4	.	once	TRBJ2-7	TGTGCCAGCAGCTTAATGGGGACGGGGGGCGAATCCTACGAGCAGTACTTC	CASSLMGTGGESYEQYF
TRBV7-9	TRBD1	.	TRBJ1-1	TGTGCCAGCAGCTTAGCCAGGGGGCGATCGGAAACTGAAGCTTTCTTT	CASSLARGRSETEAFF
TRBV6-5	.	.	TRBJ1-2	TGTGCCAGCAGTGCCGGGGAGAACTATGGCTACACCTTC	CASSAGENYGYTF
TRBV11-2	.	.	TRBJ1-1	TGTGCCAGCAGCCCGGGCGGGGAGCAAGAGTCAGAAGCTTTCTTT	CASSPGGEQESEAFF
TRBV27	TRBD2	once	TRBJ2-3	TGTGCCAGCAGCTCCGGGGGGACGCAGTATTTT	CASSSGGTQYF
TRBV30	TRBD1	.	TRBJ2-1	TGTGCCTGGTCTCCGGGACAGTTCTATGAGCAGTTCTTC	CAWSPGQFYEQFF
TRBV5-4	.	.	TRBJ2-3	TGTGCCAGCAGCTTGGAAGTGAGGGTTGGTGCAGATACGCAGTATTTT	CASSLEVRVGADTQYF
TRBV18	.	.	TRBJ1-2	TGTGCCAGCTCACCCGTCGGGGTCTCGGCTAACTATGGCTACACCTTC	CASSPVGVSANYGYTF
TRBV7-2	.	.	TRBJ1-2	TGTGCCAGCAGCTTAGAGGTGGGGCCACACTATGGCTACACCTTC	CASSLEVGPHYGYTF
TRBV18	.	once	TRBJ2-7	TGTGCCAGCTCATCAACGGGACAAGGCGAGCAGTACTTC	CASSSTGQGEQYF
TRBV27	TRBD1	.	TRBJ1-2	TGTGCCAGCAGTTCCCCCGGGACAGGGAATTATGGCTACACCTTC	CASSSPGTGNYGYTF
TRBV6-5	TRBD1	.	TRBJ1-1	TGTGCCAGCAGTCCCGGACAGGGAGGGAACACTGAAGCTTTCTTT	CASSPGQGGNTEAFF
TRBV27	.	.	TRBJ1-5	TGTGCCAGCAGTTCTTGGCCCCAGCATTTT	CASSSWPQHF
TRBV19	TRBD1	.	TRBJ1-5	TGTGCCAGTAGTACGACAGGGTATCAGCCCCAGCATTTT	CASSTTGYQPQHF
TRBV7-9	TRBD2	.	TRBJ2-1	TGTGCCAGCAGCTCCGAGCGGGGTTATCGTGAGCAGTTCTTC	CASSSERGYREQFF
TRBV14	.	.	TRBJ2-2	TGTGCCAGCAGCCAAGGGACAATAGCCACCGGGGAGCTGTTTTTT	CASSQGTIATGELFF
TRBV6-1	.	.	TRBJ2-7	TGTGCCGGAGAGCAGGAACAGGGTGTGGGCGAGCAGTACTTC	CAGEQEQGVGEQYF
TRBV5-6	.	.	TRBJ2-2	TGTGCCAGCAGCCTGGAACAATTGGTGGGGCCGGGCACCGGGGAGCTGTTTTTT	CASSLEQLVGPGTGELFF
TRBV6-6	TRBD1	.	TRBJ1-5	TGTGCCAGCAGTTCGGGACAGGGGGCGGGACAGCCCCAGCATTTT	CASSSGQGAGQPQHF
TRBV5-1	TRBD2	.	TRBJ2-7	TGCGCCAGCAGCTCAGGGACTAGCGGGTTAATTGAGCAGTACTTC	CASSSGTSGLIEQYF
TRBV7-9	.	.	TRBJ1-2	TGTGCCAGCAGCTTGGGCCTAAACTATGGCTACACCTTC	CASSLGLNYGYTF
TRBV19	TRBD1	.	TRBJ1-2	TGTGCCAGTAGCCTACAGGGGGTGGTTGGCTACACCTTC	CASSLQGVVGYTF
TRBV12-5	TRBD2	.	TRBJ2-1	TGTGCTAGTGGTTTGGTTCTAGCGGGGGGCTACAATGAGCAGTTCTTC	CASGLVLAGGYNEQFF
TRBV15	.	.	TRBJ1-2	TGTGCCACCAGCAGAGGTTCAGGGCTCTATGGCTACACCTTC	CATSRGSGLYGYTF
TRBV27	.	.	TRBJ1-1	TGTGCCAGCAGTTTAACACAGGTGAACACTGAAGCTTTCTTT	CASSLTQVNTEAFF
TRBV9	TRBD1	.	TRBJ1-2	TGTGCCAGCAGCGGGAGTATAGACAGGGAGACCGGCTACACCTTC	CASSGSIDRETGYTF
TRBV12-5	TRBD2	once	TRBJ2-7	TGTGCTAGTGGACTAGCGGGGACCTACGAGCAGTACTTC	CASGLAGTYEQYF
TRBV28	TRBD1	.	TRBJ1-2	TGTGCCAGCAGCAAAGGGACCGGGACAGGGGGTTTAAGGGGCTACACCTTC	CASSKGTGTGGLRGYTF
TRBV19	TRBD2	.	TRBJ2-1	TGTGCCAGTAGTAGGGACTATGGCTACAATGAGCAGTTCTTC	CASSRDYGYNEQFF
TRBV7-2	.	.	TRBJ2-4	TGTGCCAGCAGCCTAATAACCAGGGATCAAAACATTCAGTACTTC	CASSLITRDQNIQYF
TRBV5-6	.	.	TRBJ1-1	TGTGCCAGCAGCTTGGGACAGACGAACACTGAAGCTTTCTTT	CASSLGQTNTEAFF
TRBV28	.	.	TRBJ1-3	TGTGCGCTTCAGCGGGCAGCTGGAAACACCATATATTTT	CALQRAAGNTIYF
TRBV7-6	.	.	TRBJ1-1	TGTGCCAGCAGTCTGGACAAGAACACTGAAGCTTTCTTT	CASSLDKNTEAFF
TRBV30	TRBD1	once	TRBJ2-6	TGTGCCTGGAAAGGCATGCGACAGGGACGCTCTGGGGCCAACGTCCTGACTTTC	CAWKGMRQGRSGANVLTF
TRBV11-2	.	.	TRBJ1-1	TGTGCCAGCAGCTCACAGACAGTGAACACTGAAGCTTTCTTT	CASSSQTVNTEAFF
TRBV28	TRBD1	.	TRBJ2-7	TGTGCCAGCAGGCCTGAGGGGGCCCCCACGCCCGACGAGCAGTACTTC	CASRPEGAPTPDEQYF
TRBV7-3	TRBD1	.	TRBJ1-3	TGTGCCAGCAGCCCAACCGGGACAGTTTCTGGAAACACCATATATTTT	CASSPTGTVSGNTIYF
TRBV11-2	TRBD2	.	TRBJ2-3	TGTGCCAGCAGCAAACTAGCGGGGCCCGATACGCAGTATTTT	CASSKLAGPDTQYF